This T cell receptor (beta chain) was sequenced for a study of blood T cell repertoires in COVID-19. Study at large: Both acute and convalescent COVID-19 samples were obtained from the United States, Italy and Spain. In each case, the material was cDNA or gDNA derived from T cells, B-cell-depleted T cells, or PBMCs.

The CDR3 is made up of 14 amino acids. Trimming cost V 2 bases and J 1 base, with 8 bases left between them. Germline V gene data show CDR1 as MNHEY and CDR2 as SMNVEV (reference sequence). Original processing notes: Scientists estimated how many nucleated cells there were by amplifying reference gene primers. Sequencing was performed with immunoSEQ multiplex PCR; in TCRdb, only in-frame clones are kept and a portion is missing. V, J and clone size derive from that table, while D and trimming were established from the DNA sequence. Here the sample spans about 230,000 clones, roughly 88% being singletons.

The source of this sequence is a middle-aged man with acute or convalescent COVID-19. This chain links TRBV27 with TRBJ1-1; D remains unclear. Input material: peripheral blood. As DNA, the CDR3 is TGTGCCAGCAGTTTACCCCCCCGGAACACTGAAGCTTTCTTT. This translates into CASSLPPRNTEAFF.